The 29 T cell receptor beta chains given below trace back to one sample, sequenced in a study of blood T cell repertoires in COVID-19. TCRdb's table, derived via immunoSEQ multiplex PCR, lists solely in-frame clones and lacks some. The sample carries around 80,000 clones, roughly 80% recorded once. The sequencing input was peripheral blood. The receptors here all came from a woman of 80 years or more with active or convalescent COVID-19.

The rearrangement joins TRBV15 to TRBJ2-5, with D possibly matching TRBD1 (5 bases). The CDR3 extends over 14 amino acids. V was cut by 1 base and J by 3 bases, with 9 bases left in between. Germline CDR1 LNHNV, CDR2 YYDKDF (reference sequence). CDR3 sequence: CATSRGGSEETQYF. The CDR3 DNA follows: TGTGCCACCAGCAGAGGGGGCTCAGAAGAGACCCAGTACTTC.

The chain is built from TRBV5-5 and TRBJ1-2, with a weak D call TRBD1 (6 bases). This CDR3 contains 15 residues. Germline lookup yields CDR1 SGHKS and CDR2 YYEKEE (reference sequence). V lost 0 bases to trimming and J lost 4 bases, with 13 bases between them. The CDR3: CASSLGLGASYGYTF. Written as DNA, the CDR3 is TGTGCCAGCAGCTTGGGACTGGGGGCGAGCTATGGCTACACCTTC.

The chain recombines TRBV5-1 with TRBJ2-5, with D unclear. There are 13 residues in the CDR3. V was clipped by 2 bases and J by 2 bases, with 7 bases between them. Germline V gene data show CDR1 as SGHRS and CDR2 as YFSETQ. The CDR3 reads CASSFILQETQYF. The CDR3, as DNA: TGCGCCAGCAGCTTTATACTTCAAGAGACCCAGTACTTC.

V gene TRBV9 combines with J gene TRBJ2-3; the match to TRBD2 covers 8 bases. Germline loops: CDR1 SGDLS, CDR2 YYNGEE. The CDR3 is 15 amino acids. V lost 1 base, J lost 6 bases, and 7 bases stayed unmatched. CDR3 bases: TGTGCCAGCAGCGTACGGGGGGGCACTGGGGATACGCAGTATTTT. This codes for CASSVRGGTGDTQYF.

This clone was seen more than once but under ten times. The J gene is TRBJ1-6, the V gene TRBV2, with a weak D call TRBD1 (5 bases). CDR1 is SNHLY and CDR2 is FYNNEI in the germline V gene. The CDR3 contains 15 residues. Trimming cost V 1 base and J 6 bases, with 10 bases left between them. The CDR3 nucleotides read TGTGCCAGCAGTGAAGGGGGGGGTGGTAATTCACCCCTCCACTTT. Its protein is CASSEGGGGNSPLHF.

This chain connects TRBV28 to TRBJ1-5; D not certain. The germline CDR1 and CDR2 sequences are MDHEN and SYDVKM. V was cut by 1 base and J by 4 bases, with 8 bases left in between. The CDR3 spans 14 residues. The CDR3 protein is CASSLYRGNQPQHF. In DNA form, the CDR3 reads TGTGCCAGCAGTTTATACCGGGGAAATCAGCCCCAGCATTTT.

This clone was seen a few times. V is TRBV19 and J is TRBJ1-1; TRBD1 aligns across 7 bases. This CDR3 is 14 amino acids long. The V and J ends lost 4 bases and 5 bases, in that order; junction bases with no gene match: 7. Germline CDR1 reads LNHDA; CDR2 reads SQIVND (reference sequence). The CDR3 sequence: CASSTHRGWTEAFF. The CDR3 bases are TGTGCCAGTAGTACGCACAGGGGATGGACTGAAGCTTTCTTT.

The chain recombines TRBV10-3 with TRBJ1-5; 9 nucleotides agree with TRBD1. The CDR3 is made up of 15 amino acids. Germline V lookup: CDR1 ENHRY, CDR2 SYGVKD. V lost 10 bases and J lost 3; bases outside the gene matches: 10. Here the CDR3 reads CATTRGQGTNQPQHF. CDR3 DNA sequence: TGTGCCACCACCCGCGGACAGGGGACCAATCAGCCCCAGCATTTT.

A single count supports this clone. V usage is TRBV7-8 and J usage is TRBJ1-5, with 12 bases identical to TRBD1. J gave up 8 bases and V 5 bases, and 7 bases lay outside the gene matches. There are 15 residues in the CDR3. CDR1 and CDR2 (germline): SGHVS, FQNEAQ. The chain's CDR3 is CASSQPGQGAKPQHF. DNA for the CDR3: TGTGCCAGCAGCCAACCGGGACAGGGGGCTAAGCCCCAGCATTTT.

The chain uses TRBV14 and TRBJ1-1; TRBD1 might be the D (5 bases). The CDR3 length is 14 residues. Germline values: CDR1 SGHDN, CDR2 FVKESK. V gave up 2 bases and J gave up 0 bases, with 7 bases separating them. In DNA, the CDR3 is TGTGCCAGCAGCCAACCAGGGATGAACACTGAAGCTTTCTTT. It yields the protein CASSQPGMNTEAFF.

The rearrangement links TRBV6-5 to TRBJ1-3; D is uncertain. The CDR3 contains 11 residues. Germline CDR1 reads MNHEY; CDR2 reads SVGAGI. The V end lost 3 bases, the J end lost 7 bases, and 4 bases lay between the germline ends. The CDR3 DNA is TGTGCCAGCAGTTATAGCAACACCATATATTTT. It yields the protein CASSYSNTIYF.

This chain links TRBV2 with TRBJ1-4; TRBD1 matches at 8 bases. The V gene end was trimmed by 10 bases and the J gene end by 5 bases; junction bases not matched to a gene: 6. CDR1 is SNHLY, CDR2 FYNNEI, per germline. This CDR3 is built from 13 residues. The CDR3 bases are TGTGCCATAGGGGACAGGAGCAATGAAAAACTGTTTTTT. Its translation is CAIGDRSNEKLFF.

V is TRBV5-1 and J is TRBJ2-2; a possible D gene is TRBD1 (6 bases). The length of the CDR3 is 16 residues. Trimming removed 2 bases from V and 1 base from J, with 12 bases in between. Germline assignment: CDR1 SGHRS and CDR2 YFSETQ. CDR3: CASSFEPTGNTGELFF. DNA of the CDR3: TGCGCCAGCAGCTTCGAACCGACAGGGAACACCGGGGAGCTGTTTTTT.

This clone occurred once. The genes are TRBV6-5 and TRBJ2-7, with TRBD2 identical over 12 bases. CDR1 and CDR2 (germline): MNHEY, SVGAGI. Trimming took 4 bases from V and 2 from J; bases not matched to a gene: 3. The CDR3 loop spans 15 amino acids. The CDR3 spells CASSSRLAGAYEQYF. As DNA, the CDR3 is TGTGCCAGCAGTTCGCGACTAGCGGGAGCCTACGAGCAGTACTTC.

V and J are TRBV5-6 and TRBJ1-1; 10 bases are a match to TRBD1. Per the germline V gene, CDR1 is SGHDT and CDR2 is YYEEEE. After removal of 4 bases from V and 10 bases from J, the junction contained 10 bases not matched to a gene. This CDR3 is built from 14 residues. In DNA form, the CDR3 reads TGTGCCAGCAGCCCTTGGGACAGGGGAGGGGCAGCTTTCTTT. Residues: CASSPWDRGGAAFF.

The chain couples TRBV28 to TRBJ2-2; the match to TRBD2 covers 9 bases. The CDR3 contains 17 residues. V shed 7 bases and J 2 bases; nucleotides not matched to a gene: 11. CDR1 and CDR2 (germline): MDHEN, SYDVKM. CDR3 nucleotide sequence: TGTGCCAGCAAGAGGATCGCGGGAGGGCCAAACACCGGGGAGCTGTTTTTT. Translating it yields CASKRIAGGPNTGELFF.

V gene TRBV4-3 combines with J gene TRBJ1-2, with 9 bases fitting TRBD1. V was pared by 3 bases and J by 4 bases, with 3 bases of the junction left unmatched. The length of the CDR3 is 14 residues. CDR1 and CDR2 (germline): LGHNA, YSLEER. This chain's CDR3 is CASSQGQGGYGYTF. In DNA form, the CDR3 reads TGCGCCAGCAGCCAGGGACAGGGTGGCTATGGCTACACCTTC.

CDR3 DNA sequence: TGTGCCAGCAGCTCCCCCGGACAGGGCGGGGAGACCCAGTACTTC. It codes for CASSSPGQGGETQYF. V usage is TRBV7-3 and J usage is TRBJ2-5; TRBD1 matches 8 bases. Germline-derived CDR1 and CDR2 are SGHTA and FQGTGA. V was clipped by 4 bases and J by 5 bases; unmatched bases: 9. This CDR3 region has 15 residues.

The chain joins TRBV4-3 to TRBJ2-1; 8 bases are shared with TRBD2. Trimming at V came to 3 bases and at J to 9 bases, leaving 16 bases not matched to a gene. The CDR3 length is 17 residues. The V gene's germline CDR1 is LGHNA and CDR2 YSLEER. As DNA, the CDR3 is TGCGCCAGCAGCCAGGGCGGATTTATCGGGGGGGCCAGTGAGCAGTTCTTC. Protein: CASSQGGFIGGASEQFF.

The genes are TRBV6-2 or TRBV6-3 and TRBJ2-3; 11 bases are shared with TRBD1. The ends lost 5 bases at V and 6 bases at J; junction bases unmatched: 7. Germline assignment: CDR1 MNHEY and CDR2 SVGEGT. The CDR3 sequence is 15 residues long. CDR3 in amino acids: CASSDWDRGSDTQYF. As DNA, the CDR3 is TGTGCCAGCAGTGACTGGGACAGGGGGTCGGATACGCAGTATTTT.

V gene TRBV24-1 combines with J gene TRBJ2-1; D remains ambiguous. The CDR3 has 12 amino acids. Germline V CDR1 and CDR2: KGHDR, SFDVKD. Trimming pared 1 base from V and 5 bases from J, leaving 2 bases between. CDR3 sequence: CATSDFNNEQFF. In DNA form, the CDR3 reads TGTGCCACCAGTGATTTTAACAATGAGCAGTTCTTC.

The DNA for the CDR3 is TGTGCCAGCAGCTTAGACGCTAGCGGGGGAATCGATACGCAGTATTTT. Translating gives CASSLDASGGIDTQYF. The chain recombines TRBV7-2 with TRBJ2-3; 10 bases align to TRBD2. CDR3 length: 16 residues. V shed 1 base, J shed 6 bases, and the junction held 7 bases outside the gene matches. Germline CDR1 reads SGHTA; CDR2 reads FQGNSA.

This rearrangement joins TRBV24-1 to TRBJ2-5; the match to TRBD1 covers 7 bases. The V gene end was trimmed by 5 bases and the J gene end by 1 base; junction bases not matched to a gene: 6. This CDR3 contains 15 residues. CDR1 and CDR2 from the germline V gene are KGHDR and SFDVKD. CDR3 loop: CATSARTGIQETQYF. The CDR3 DNA sequence: TGTGCCACCAGTGCCCGGACAGGTATCCAAGAGACCCAGTACTTC.

The V and J genes are TRBV5-1 and TRBJ2-3; maybe TRBD2 (5 bases). Germline V gene lookup returns CDR1 SGHRS and CDR2 YFSETQ. CDR3 length equals 17 residues. The ends were cut back, 4 bases at V and 10 bases at J, with 28 bases in the middle. The CDR3 sequence is CASSRSPQAERELPQYF. The CDR3, as DNA: TGCGCCAGCAGCCGTTCCCCGCAAGCCGAAAGGGAGCTACCGCAGTATTTT.

The chain uses TRBV5-4 and TRBJ2-1, with 9 positions matching TRBD2. CDR3 length equals 16 residues. The V gene end was trimmed by 4 bases and the J gene end by 7 bases; junction bases not matched to a gene: 12. From germline, CDR1 is SGHNT and CDR2 YYREEE (reference sequence). The CDR3 protein is CASSPSGGRVGNEQFF. Here the CDR3 DNA reads TGTGCCAGCAGCCCCTCTGGCGGGAGGGTCGGTAATGAGCAGTTCTTC. Together with reference TRBV5-4 and TRBJ2-1, the CDR3 gives the full variable domain: ETGVTQSPTHLIKTRGQQVTLRCSSQSGHNTVSWYQQALGQGPQFIFQYYREEENGRGNFPPRFSGLQFPNYSSELNVNALELDDSALYLCASSPSGGRVGNEQFFGPGTRLTVL.

This clone was detected once. The chain carries TRBV9 and TRBJ2-7, with D possibly being TRBD2 (6 bases). Looked up from germline, CDR1 is SGDLS and CDR2 is YYNGEE. Trimming pared 4 bases from V and 0 bases from J, leaving 11 bases between. This CDR3 spans 14 amino acids. CDR3 region: CASSLGLSSYEQYF. The CDR3 DNA is TGTGCCAGCAGCCTGGGACTTAGCTCCTACGAGCAGTACTTC.

This chain links TRBV10-3 with TRBJ2-1, with D perhaps matching TRBD1 (5 bases). V gave up 2 bases and J gave up 7 bases, with 9 bases separating them. Germline values: CDR1 ENHRY, CDR2 SYGVKD. The CDR3 contains 13 residues. The CDR3, as DNA: TGTGCCATCAGTGAGAGAGACAGTAATGAGCAGTTCTTC. This translates into CAISERDSNEQFF.

V and J are TRBV19 and TRBJ2-7; no definite D call. Germline CDR1 and CDR2: LNHDA and SQIVND (reference sequence). This CDR3 region has 15 residues. The V end was cut by 0 bases, the J end by 4 bases, with 13 bases between. The CDR3 nucleotides are TGTGCCAGTAGTATAGATCGGTTTCCCGCGTACGAGCAGTACTTC. Translating it yields CASSIDRFPAYEQYF.

The chain employs TRBV10-3 and TRBJ1-1; D is possibly TRBD1 (5 bases). This CDR3 has 16 amino acids. The germline V gene encodes CDR1 ENHRY and CDR2 SYGVKD. Trimming shortened V by 0 bases and J by 5 bases, and 16 bases separated the two germline ends. This CDR3 is CAISESVGGGWTEAFF. The CDR3 coding sequence is TGTGCCATCAGTGAGTCGGTCGGGGGAGGGTGGACTGAAGCTTTCTTT.